The 3 T cell receptor beta chains reported below all come from one sample, sequenced in a study of cytomegalovirus exposure and HLA in healthy donors. Here immunoSEQ multiplex PCR was the method, and the copy in TCRdb shows in-frame clones only, minus some. Of 150,000 or so clones listed, approximately 86% are singletons. The sample consisted of PBMCs. The receptors stem from a man between 18 and 29 years old in good health and CMV-seropositive.

V and J are TRBV7-2 and TRBJ1-1; no reliable D call. The germline V and J ends were trimmed by 5 bases and 6 bases, with 13 bases remaining between them. In germline, CDR1 is SGHTA, CDR2 FQGNSA. The CDR3 spans 13 residues. The CDR3 protein is CASSNRFGSEAFF. For the CDR3, the DNA is TGTGCCAGCAGCAATAGATTCGGGTCTGAAGCTTTCTTT.

The chain employs TRBV6-5 and TRBJ1-2; 10 nucleotides line up with TRBD1. The CDR3 extends over 14 amino acids. After removal of 6 bases from V and 8 bases from J, the junction contained 9 bases not matched to a gene. Germline V gives CDR1 MNHEY, CDR2 SVGAGI. In nucleotides, the CDR3 is TGTGCCAGCAGACCCATGGACAGGGGGGGAGGCTACACCTTC. Its translation is CASRPMDRGGGYTF.

The chain employs TRBV4-3 and TRBJ2-2, with 8 nucleotides matching TRBD1. Germline-derived CDR1 and CDR2 are LGHNA and YSLEER. CDR3 length: 15 residues. The V gene end was trimmed by 8 bases and the J gene end by 1 base; junction bases not matched to a gene: 6. The CDR3 nucleotides read TGCGCCAGCGCCCCGGGACAGGTGAACACCGGGGAGCTGTTTTTT. Translated: CASAPGQVNTGELFF.